The 5 T cell receptor beta chains below come from one sample, sequenced in a study of T cell responses to AZD1222 COVID-19 vaccine. The assay was immunoSEQ multiplex PCR, and TCRdb's table has in-frame clones only and misses some. This sample has 90,000 to 140,000 clones, with more than 75% found just once. The sample in question was peripheral blood, obtained on day 0 of AZD1222 vaccination. These TCRs come from an adult in good health.

The chain uses TRBV2 and TRBJ2-7; D is perhaps TRBD1 (6 bases). The length of the CDR3 is 13 residues. The germline V gene has CDR1 SNHLY and CDR2 FYNNEI. Trimming took 6 bases from V and 3 from J, leaving 12 bases between them. The CDR3 reads CASSANRDYEQYF. CDR3 DNA sequence: TGTGCCAGCAGCGCCAACAGGGACTACGAGCAGTACTTC.

Relative to its sample, this clone is medium-sized (0.01 to 0.1%). J is TRBJ2-1 and V is TRBV27, with 12 bases lining up with TRBD1. Per germline, CDR1 MNHEY and CDR2 SMNVEV (reference sequence). Trimming cost V 3 bases and J 9 bases; bases outside gene matches: 6. The CDR3 is 15 amino acids. In DNA form, the CDR3 reads TGTGCCAGCAGTTTTTGGGACAGGGGGCGCGGTGAGCAGTTCTTC. Translation: CASSFWDRGRGEQFF.

This chain links TRBV27 with TRBJ2-7, with D perhaps being TRBD1 or TRBD2 (5 bases each). In germline, CDR1 is MNHEY, CDR2 SMNVEV (reference sequence). Trimming took 11 bases from V and 8 from J, leaving 28 bases between them. The CDR3 has 15 residues. The CDR3 nucleotides read TGTGCCCGCACCGACCCGGGACCGACCCTACTGAAGCAGTACTTC. It codes for CARTDPGPTLLKQYF.

This clone has just one count. The chain recombines TRBV14 with TRBJ1-2; D remains ambiguous. Per germline, CDR1 SGHDN and CDR2 FVKESK. The CDR3 is 12 residues long. V gave up 0 bases and J gave up 8 bases, with 7 bases separating them. The CDR3 is CASSQDWSGYTF. CDR3 bases: TGTGCCAGCAGCCAAGACTGGAGCGGCTACACCTTC.

The V gene is TRBV19, the J gene TRBJ1-2, with 9 bases that match TRBD1. The CDR3 is 15 residues long. Germline-derived CDR1 and CDR2 are LNHDA and SQIVND (reference sequence). V was pared by 7 bases and J by 5 bases, with 11 bases of the junction left unmatched. CDR3 bases: TGTGCCAGTAATTCCCGGGACAGGGTGTGGTATGGCTACACCTTC. Translated: CASNSRDRVWYGYTF. Full variable domain (remainder filled in from reference TRBV19 and TRBJ1-2): DGGITQSPKYLFRKEGQNVTLSCEQNLNHDAMYWYRQDPGQGLRLIYYSQIVNDFQKGDIAEGYSVSREKKESFPLTVTSAQKNPTAFYLCASNSRDRVWYGYTFGSGTRLTVV.